This TCR beta chain was captured by sequencing in a study of blood T cell repertoires in COVID-19. Across the whole study: From T cells, B-cell-depleted T cells, or PBMCs came the material, which was cDNA or gDNA.

Libraries were prepared by immunoSEQ multiplex PCR; TCRdb keeps only in-frame clonotypes and omits some of them. Here the sample spans just over 90,000 clones, approximately 76% being singletons. Sequenced input: peripheral blood. This clonotype originated in a man aged 70-80 years with acute or convalescent COVID-19.

The CDR3 DNA reads as TGTGCCAGCAGGGACGCGGGCAAGAGGGCAGATACGCAGTATTTT. It is translated as CASRDAGKRADTQYF. This chain joins TRBV7-8 and TRBJ2-3, with a tentative D call TRBD2 (5 bases). Per the germline V gene, CDR1 is SGHVS and CDR2 is FQNEAQ. The CDR3 has 15 amino acids. V lost 6 bases, J lost 4 bases, and 17 bases lay in between.